This T cell receptor (beta chain) was documented in a study of T cells expressing NK-cell markers (dated by TCRdb to the early 2020s). Looking at the study overall: Three sorted T-cell subsets (CD3+CD56+NKG2C+, CD3+CD56+NKG2C- and CD3+CD56-NKG2C+) from several donors had their TCR beta-chain repertoires profiled. Among the eight sequenced donors, only one was HCMV-seronegative, while the other seven were HCMV-seropositive. All eight donors whose samples were sequenced were randomly selected healthy volunteers, three of them men and five women. Illumina HiSeq 2000/2500, MiSeq or NextSeq was used to sequence libraries as 2 x 150 bp reads. Study-wide conclusions, independent of this receptor: Whether the expanded NKG2C-expressing T cell clones were specific for HCMV antigens remained unclear. For six donors, the dominant CD3+CD56+NKG2C+ clonotypes were among the top 10 CD8+ clonotypes and accounted for about 1.0-7.0% of CD8+ T cells. Those dominant clonotypes were again the most abundant among CD3+CD56-NKG2C+ cells in a few donors, at about 28.3-65%.

HCMV serostatus was determined by detecting HCMV-specific IgG in serum with a commercial ELISA kit. Ficoll density gradient centrifugation was used to isolate peripheral blood mononuclear cells from blood. Reads for this sample came from an Illumina HiSeq 2000. TCR beta cDNA libraries were made by 5'RACE template switching that added a universal primer site and unique molecular identifiers. cDNA synthesis was primed from the TCR beta constant segment, followed by two successive PCR amplification steps. The paper's processing steps were these. MIGEC was used to demultiplex reads and group reads by UMI, and MiTCR was used to assemble and quantify clonotypes. To exclude erroneous sequences, only TCR cDNA sequences supported by at least two reads were retained. The tcR package was used for downstream repertoire analysis, and clonotypes were matched between fractions using CDR3 nucleotide sequence together with V segment. Antigen specificity was annotated against VDJdb with VDJmatch, allowing one amino acid substitution in CDR3. TCRdb reprocessed the reads; each CDR3 protein sequence makes one entry, and DNA is unavailable. The V and J calls shown here were made by TCRdb, not taken from the authors' results. The sample's table lists a count of roughly 160,000 distinct CDR3 sequences. The ten largest clones capture about 18% of the sample.

On this clonotype: The target of this receptor is not known.

The sequencing sample was made of blood T cells: a sorted CD56 or NKG2C T cell subset, CD4+ or CD8+ T cells, or bulk PBMC T cells (not recorded which). The clonotype originates from a woman between 18 and 75 years old in good health.

The CDR3 region has the sequence CASIQGRAGQGITEAFF. The sequence links TRBV2 to TRBJ1-1; as DNA is missing, the TRBD1 call by TCRdb cannot be tested. Counted from cysteine to phenylalanine, this CDR3 has 17 amino acids. There is no recorded DNA. For CDR1 and CDR2, the germline V gene lists SNHLY and FYNNEI. The reference TRBV2 and TRBJ1-1 proteins fill in what lies around the CDR3, so the full variable domain reads EPEVTQTPSHQVTQMGQEVILRCVPISNHLYFYWYRQILGQKVEFLVSFYNNEISEKSEIFDDQFSVERPDGSNFTLKIRSTKLEDSAMYFCASIQGRAGQGITEAFFGQGTRLTVV.